This T cell receptor (beta chain) was found in a study of brain T cells in children with intractable seizures. The sequenced cases were selected for having the highest brain T cell transcript signatures. Before surgery, patients took at least one anti-epileptic drug. Sequencing was performed with immunoSEQ multiplex PCR; in TCRdb, only in-frame clones are kept and a portion is missing. The data contain under 45,000 clones, about nine tenths of them seen just once; the ten biggest clones take up 6.3%. The CDR3 totals 16 residues. The germline gives CDR1 SGHRS, CDR2 YFSETQ. V was cut by 0 bases and J by 1 base, with 13 bases left in between.

This receptor was obtained from a girl aged 2 to 9 with tuberous sclerosis and intractable seizures. Sequencing was performed on peripheral blood, taken at surgery. This chain connects TRBV5-1 to TRBJ1-2, with D perhaps matching TRBD1 (6 bases). The CDR3 sequence: CASSLEDSDNNYGYTF. The DNA of the CDR3 is TGCGCCAGCAGCTTGGAGGACAGTGACAATAACTATGGCTACACCTTC. The full variable domain, in which reference TRBV5-1 and TRBJ1-2 provide the parts outside the CDR3, is KAGVTQTPRYLIKTRGQQVTLSCSPISGHRSVSWYQQTPGQGLQFLFEYFSETQRNKGNFPGRFSGRQFSNSRSEMNVSTLELGDSALYLCASSLEDSDNNYGYTFGSGTRLTVV.